Included here is one T cell receptor beta chain sequence, with context. The repertoire was sequenced with immunoSEQ multiplex PCR; TCRdb's copy has only in-frame clones and lacks some. The sample carries approximately 240,000 clones, around 80% recorded once. Per the germline V gene, CDR1 is SEHNR and CDR2 is FQNEAQ (reference sequence). The V end lost 3 bases, the J end lost 5 bases, and 5 bases lay between the germline ends. The CDR3 consists of 11 residues. These data originate in a study of blood T cell repertoires in COVID-19. On the study more broadly: From the United States, Italy and Spain came samples of acute and convalescent COVID-19. PBMCs, B-cell-depleted T cells, or T cells provided the cDNA or gDNA that made up the material.

This TCR derives from a woman between 40 and 55 years old with active or convalescent COVID-19. Sample: peripheral blood. The V call is TRBV7-9, the J call TRBJ2-7; TRBD1 might be the D (5 bases). The CDR3 is CASSFRDEQYF. DNA for the CDR3: TGTGCCAGCAGCTTCAGGGACGAGCAGTACTTC.